This T cell receptor (beta chain) was observed in a study of cytomegalovirus exposure and HLA in healthy donors. General study findings and limits: The classifier reportedly diagnosed cytomegalovirus status with high sensitivity and specificity.

On this clone itself: Its specificity is unknown.

This PCR relied on a set of 60 Vbeta primers and 13 Jbeta primers. TCRdb keeps only in-frame clones here, not all; method: immunoSEQ multiplex PCR. The sample contains some 80,000 clones, approximately 79% of which appear only once. CDR1 and CDR2 (germline): SGHTA, FQGNSA. V was cut by 1 base and J by 1 base, with 12 bases left in between. This CDR3 has 16 residues. The receptor's source is a human donor in good health. Input material: PBMCs. This chain uses TRBV7-2 with TRBJ2-3, with TRBD2 as a possible D gene (7 bases). The DNA of the CDR3 is TGTGCCAGCAGCTTAGTGGCGGGGGCCGGCACAGATACGCAGTATTTT. Translating it yields CASSLVAGAGTDTQYF.